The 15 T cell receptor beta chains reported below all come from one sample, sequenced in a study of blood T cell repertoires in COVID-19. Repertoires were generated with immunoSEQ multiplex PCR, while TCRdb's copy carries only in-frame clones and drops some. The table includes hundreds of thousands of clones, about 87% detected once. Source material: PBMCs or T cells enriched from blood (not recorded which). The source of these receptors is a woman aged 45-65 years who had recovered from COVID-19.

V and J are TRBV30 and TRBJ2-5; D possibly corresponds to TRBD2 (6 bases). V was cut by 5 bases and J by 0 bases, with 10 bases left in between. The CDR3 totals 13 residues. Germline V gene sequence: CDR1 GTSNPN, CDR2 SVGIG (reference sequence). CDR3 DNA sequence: TGTGCCTGGGCCCCTAGCGACCAAGAGACCCAGTACTTC. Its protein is CAWAPSDQETQYF. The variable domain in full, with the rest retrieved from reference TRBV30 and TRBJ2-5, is SQTIHQWPATLVQPVGSPLSLECTVEGTSNPNLYWYRQAAGRGLQLLFYSVGIGQISSEVPQNLSASRPQDRQFILSSKKLLLSDSGFYLCAWAPSDQETQYFGPGTRLLVL.

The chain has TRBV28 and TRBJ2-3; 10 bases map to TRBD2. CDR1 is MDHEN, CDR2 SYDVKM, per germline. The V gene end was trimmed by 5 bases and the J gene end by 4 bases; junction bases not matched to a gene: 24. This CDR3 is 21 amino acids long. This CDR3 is CASSASSTGYWLAGVADTQYF. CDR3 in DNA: TGTGCCAGCAGTGCCTCGTCGACAGGGTATTGGCTAGCGGGAGTCGCAGATACGCAGTATTTT.

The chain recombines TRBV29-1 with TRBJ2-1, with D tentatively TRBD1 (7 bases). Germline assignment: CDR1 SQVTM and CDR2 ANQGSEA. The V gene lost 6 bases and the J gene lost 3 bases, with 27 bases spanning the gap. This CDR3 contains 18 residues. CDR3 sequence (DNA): TGCAGCGTAAAGGCGAGGGGGCGGCGGGACCCTCTCTACAATGAGCAGTTCTTC. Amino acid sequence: CSVKARGRRDPLYNEQFF.

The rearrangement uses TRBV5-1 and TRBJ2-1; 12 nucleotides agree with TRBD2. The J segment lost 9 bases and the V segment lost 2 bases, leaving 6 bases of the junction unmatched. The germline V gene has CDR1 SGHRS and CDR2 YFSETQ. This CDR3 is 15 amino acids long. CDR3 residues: CASSFGLAGGSEQFF. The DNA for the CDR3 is TGCGCCAGCAGCTTTGGGCTAGCGGGAGGGTCTGAGCAGTTCTTC.

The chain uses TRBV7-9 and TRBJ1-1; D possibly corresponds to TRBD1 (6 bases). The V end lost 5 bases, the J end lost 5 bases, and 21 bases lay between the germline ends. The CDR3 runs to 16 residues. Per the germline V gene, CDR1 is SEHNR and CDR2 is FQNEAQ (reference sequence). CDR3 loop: CASSRRVARGKTEAFF. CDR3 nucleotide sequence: TGTGCCAGCAGCCGAAGAGTAGCCAGGGGAAAGACTGAAGCTTTCTTT.

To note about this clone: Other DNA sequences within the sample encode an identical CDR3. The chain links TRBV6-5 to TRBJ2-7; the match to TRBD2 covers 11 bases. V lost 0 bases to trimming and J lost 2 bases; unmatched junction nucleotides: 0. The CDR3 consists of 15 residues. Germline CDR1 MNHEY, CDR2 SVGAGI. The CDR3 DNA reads TGTGCCAGCAGTTACTCGACTAGCGGGACCTACGAGCAGTACTTC. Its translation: CASSYSTSGTYEQYF.

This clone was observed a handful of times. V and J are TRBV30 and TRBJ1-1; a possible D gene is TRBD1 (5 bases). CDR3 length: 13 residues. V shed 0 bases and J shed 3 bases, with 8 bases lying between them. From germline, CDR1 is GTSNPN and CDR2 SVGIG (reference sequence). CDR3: CAWSVRRDTEAFF. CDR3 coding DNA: TGTGCCTGGAGTGTCCGCAGGGACACTGAAGCTTTCTTT.

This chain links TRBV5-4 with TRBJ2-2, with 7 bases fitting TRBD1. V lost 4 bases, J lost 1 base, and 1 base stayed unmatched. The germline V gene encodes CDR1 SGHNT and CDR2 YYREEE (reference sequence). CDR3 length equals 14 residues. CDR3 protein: CASSGTENTGELFF. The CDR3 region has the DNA TGTGCCAGCAGCGGGACAGAGAACACCGGGGAGCTGTTTTTT.

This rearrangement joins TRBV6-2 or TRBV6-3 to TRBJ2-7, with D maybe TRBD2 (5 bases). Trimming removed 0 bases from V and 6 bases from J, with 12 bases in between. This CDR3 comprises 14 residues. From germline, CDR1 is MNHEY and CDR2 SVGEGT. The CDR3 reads CASSYSTTGGEQYF. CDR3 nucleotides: TGTGCCAGCAGTTACTCAACAACCGGAGGCGAGCAGTACTTC.

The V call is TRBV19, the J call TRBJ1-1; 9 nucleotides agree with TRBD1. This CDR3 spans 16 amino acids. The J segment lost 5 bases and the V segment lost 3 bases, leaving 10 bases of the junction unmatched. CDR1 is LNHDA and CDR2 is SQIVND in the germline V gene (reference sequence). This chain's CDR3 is CASSMPGATGGTEAFF. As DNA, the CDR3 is TGTGCCAGTAGTATGCCCGGAGCGACAGGGGGGACTGAAGCTTTCTTT.

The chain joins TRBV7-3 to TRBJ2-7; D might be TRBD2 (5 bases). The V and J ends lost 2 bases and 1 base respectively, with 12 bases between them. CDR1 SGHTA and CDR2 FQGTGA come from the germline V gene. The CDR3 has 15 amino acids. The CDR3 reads CASSLYSGPSYEQYF. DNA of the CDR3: TGTGCCAGCAGCTTATACAGCGGACCGTCCTACGAGCAGTACTTC.

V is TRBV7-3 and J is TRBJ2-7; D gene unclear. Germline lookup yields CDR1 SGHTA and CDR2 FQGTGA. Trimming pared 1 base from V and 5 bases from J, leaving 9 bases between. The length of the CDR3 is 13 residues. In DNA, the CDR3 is TGTGCCAGCAGCTTAAGCAGGTCCCACGAGCAGTACTTC. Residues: CASSLSRSHEQYF.

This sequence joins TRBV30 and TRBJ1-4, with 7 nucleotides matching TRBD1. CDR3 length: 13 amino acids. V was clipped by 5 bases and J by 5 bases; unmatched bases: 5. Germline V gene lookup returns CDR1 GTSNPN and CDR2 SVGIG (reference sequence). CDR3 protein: CAWAGTVNEKLFF. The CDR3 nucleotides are TGTGCCTGGGCGGGGACAGTAAATGAAAAACTGTTTTTT. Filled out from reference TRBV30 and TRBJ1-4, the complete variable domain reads SQTIHQWPATLVQPVGSPLSLECTVEGTSNPNLYWYRQAAGRGLQLLFYSVGIGQISSEVPQNLSASRPQDRQFILSSKKLLLSDSGFYLCAWAGTVNEKLFFGSGTQLSVL.

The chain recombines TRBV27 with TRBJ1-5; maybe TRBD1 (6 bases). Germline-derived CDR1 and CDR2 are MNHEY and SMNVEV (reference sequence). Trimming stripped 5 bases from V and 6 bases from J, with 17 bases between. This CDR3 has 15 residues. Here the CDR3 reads CASSPQGSVFQPQHF. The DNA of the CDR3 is TGTGCCAGCAGTCCACAGGGTTCGGTTTTTCAGCCCCAGCATTTT.

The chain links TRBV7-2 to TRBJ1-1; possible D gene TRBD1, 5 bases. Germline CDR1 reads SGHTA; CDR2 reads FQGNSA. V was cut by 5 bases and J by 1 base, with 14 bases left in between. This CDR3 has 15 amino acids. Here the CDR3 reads CASSPYARENTEAFF. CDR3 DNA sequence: TGTGCCAGCAGCCCCTATGCCAGGGAGAACACTGAAGCTTTCTTT.